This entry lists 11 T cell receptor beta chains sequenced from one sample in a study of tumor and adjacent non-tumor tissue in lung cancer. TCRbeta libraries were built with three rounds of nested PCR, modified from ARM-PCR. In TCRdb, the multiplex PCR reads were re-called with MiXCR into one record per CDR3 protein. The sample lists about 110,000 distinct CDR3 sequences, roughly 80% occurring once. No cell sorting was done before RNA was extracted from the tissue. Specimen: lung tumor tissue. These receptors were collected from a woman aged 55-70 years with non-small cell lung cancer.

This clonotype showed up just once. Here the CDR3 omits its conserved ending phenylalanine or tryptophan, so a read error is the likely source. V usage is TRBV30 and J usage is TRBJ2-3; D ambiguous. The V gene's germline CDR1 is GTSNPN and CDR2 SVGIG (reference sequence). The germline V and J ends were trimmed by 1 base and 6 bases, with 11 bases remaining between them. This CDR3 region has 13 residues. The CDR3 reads CAWSGVSRDTQYL. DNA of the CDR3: TGTGCCTGGAGTGGGGTCTCGAGGGATACGCAGTATCTT.

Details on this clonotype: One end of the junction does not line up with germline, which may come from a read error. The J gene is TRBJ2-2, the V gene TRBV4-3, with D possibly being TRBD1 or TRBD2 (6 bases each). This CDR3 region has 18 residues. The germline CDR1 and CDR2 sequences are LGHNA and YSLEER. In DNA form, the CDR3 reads TGCGTTAGCAGCCGGGGGAGCATAGGGGGTCCGAACACCGGAGAGCTGTTTTTT. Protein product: CVSSRGSIGGPNTGELFF.

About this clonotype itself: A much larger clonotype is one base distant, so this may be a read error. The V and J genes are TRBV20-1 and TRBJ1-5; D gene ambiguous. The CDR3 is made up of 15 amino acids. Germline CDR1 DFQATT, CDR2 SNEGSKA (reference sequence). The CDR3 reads CSDRDTGRRNQPQHF. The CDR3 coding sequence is TGCAGTGATAGAGATACCGGAAGGCGCAATCAGCCCCAGCATTTT.

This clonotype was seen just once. The CDR3 bases are TGTGACAACAGCTCCCCGACAGAACTGAGCACTGAAGCTTTCTTT. Protein product: CDNSSPTELSTEAFF. V and J are TRBV11-1 and TRBJ1-1; possible D gene TRBD1, 5 bases. The germline V gene encodes CDR1 SGHAT and CDR2 FQDESV (reference sequence). The CDR3 contains 15 residues.

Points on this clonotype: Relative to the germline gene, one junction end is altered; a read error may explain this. This CDR3 is CASSLIQSESQYF. CDR3 nucleotides: TGTGCCAGCAGTTTAATCCAGTCGGAGAGCCAGTACTTC. This chain links TRBV11-1 with TRBJ2-5; D not resolved. The CDR3 loop spans 13 amino acids. Germline lookup yields CDR1 SGHAT and CDR2 FQDESV (reference sequence).

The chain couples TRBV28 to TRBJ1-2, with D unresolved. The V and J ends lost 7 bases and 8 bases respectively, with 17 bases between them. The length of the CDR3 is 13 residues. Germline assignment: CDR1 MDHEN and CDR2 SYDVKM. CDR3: CASISGPLVGYTF. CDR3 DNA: TGTGCCAGCATCTCAGGACCACTAGTGGGCTACACCTTC.

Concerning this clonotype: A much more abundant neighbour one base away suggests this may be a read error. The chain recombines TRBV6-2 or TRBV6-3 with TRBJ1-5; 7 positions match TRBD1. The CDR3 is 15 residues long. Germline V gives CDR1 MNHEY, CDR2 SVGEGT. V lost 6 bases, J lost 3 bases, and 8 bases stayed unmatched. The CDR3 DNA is TGTGCCAGCAGAGCACAGGGGTTCAACAATCAGCCCCAGCATTTT. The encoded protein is CASRAQGFNNQPQHF.

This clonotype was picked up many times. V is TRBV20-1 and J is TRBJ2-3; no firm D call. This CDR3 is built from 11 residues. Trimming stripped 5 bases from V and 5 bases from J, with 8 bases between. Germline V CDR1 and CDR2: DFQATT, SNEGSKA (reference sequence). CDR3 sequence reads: CSAYPGDTQYF. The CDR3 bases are TGCAGTGCTTACCCGGGAGATACGCAGTATTTT.

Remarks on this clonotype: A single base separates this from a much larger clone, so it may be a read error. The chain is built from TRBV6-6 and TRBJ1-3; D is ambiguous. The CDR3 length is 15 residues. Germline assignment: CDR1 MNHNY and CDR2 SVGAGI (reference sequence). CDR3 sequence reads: CASRPDSTSGTTIYF. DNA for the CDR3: TGTGCCAGCAGACCTGATTCGACCTCTGGAACCACCATATATTTT.

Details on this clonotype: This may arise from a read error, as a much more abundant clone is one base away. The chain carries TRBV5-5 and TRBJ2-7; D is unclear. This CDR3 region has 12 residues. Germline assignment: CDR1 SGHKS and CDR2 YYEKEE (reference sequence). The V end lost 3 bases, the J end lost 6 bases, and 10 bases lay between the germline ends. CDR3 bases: TGTGCCAGCAGCTCAATGACTCGCGAGCAGTACTTC. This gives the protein CASSSMTREQYF.

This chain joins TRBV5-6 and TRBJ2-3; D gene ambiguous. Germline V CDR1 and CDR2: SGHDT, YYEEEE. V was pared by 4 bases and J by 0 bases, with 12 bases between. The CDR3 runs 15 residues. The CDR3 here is CASSSGFSSTDTQYF. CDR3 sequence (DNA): TGTGCCAGCAGCAGTGGATTTTCTAGCACAGATACGCAGTATTTT. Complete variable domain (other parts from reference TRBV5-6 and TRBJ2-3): DAGVTQSPTHLIKTRGQQVTLRCSPKSGHDTVSWYQQALGQGPQFIFQYYEEEERQRGNFPDRFSGHQFPNYSSELNVNALLLGDSALYLCASSSGFSSTDTQYFGPGTRLTVL.